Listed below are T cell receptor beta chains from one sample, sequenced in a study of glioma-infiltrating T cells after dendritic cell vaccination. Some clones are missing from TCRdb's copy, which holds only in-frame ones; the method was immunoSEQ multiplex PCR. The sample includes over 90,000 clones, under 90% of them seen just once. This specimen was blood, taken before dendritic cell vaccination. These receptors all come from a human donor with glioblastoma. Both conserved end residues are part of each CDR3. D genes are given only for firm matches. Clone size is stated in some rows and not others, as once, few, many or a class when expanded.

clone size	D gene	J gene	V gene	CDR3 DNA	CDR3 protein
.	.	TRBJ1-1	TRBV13	TGTGCCAGCAGCGGGGAGGGGGGGCGCCGGGCTTTCTTT	CASSGEGGRRAFF
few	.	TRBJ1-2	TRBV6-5	TGTGCCAGCACCAGTGGTAACTATGGCTACACCTTC	CASTSGNYGYTF
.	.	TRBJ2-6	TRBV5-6	TGTGCCAGCAGCTGGAGGGGCGCAGGGGGAAAAACTGGGGCCAACGTCCTGACTTTC	CASSWRGAGGKTGANVLTF
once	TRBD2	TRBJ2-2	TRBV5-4	TGTGCCAGCAGCTTGGGGGCTAGCGGGAGTGGAGCCGGGGAGCTGTTTTTT	CASSLGASGSGAGELFF
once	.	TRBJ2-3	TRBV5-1	TGCGCCAGCAGAGATCGCCCCGGTACTAGCACAGATACGCAGTATTTT	CASRDRPGTSTDTQYF
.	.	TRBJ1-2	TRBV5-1	TGCGCCAGCAGCTCAGGGTTGAGGGGCTACACCTTC	CASSSGLRGYTF
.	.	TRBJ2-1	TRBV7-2	TGTGCCAGCAGCTTAAGAGGGTGGGCCCACAATGAGCAGTTCTTC	CASSLRGWAHNEQFF
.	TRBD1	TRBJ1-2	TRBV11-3	TGTGCCAGCAGCCCGGACAGGGGGGGATCTTACTATGGCTACACCTTC	CASSPDRGGSYYGYTF
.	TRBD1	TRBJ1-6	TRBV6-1	TGTGCCAGCATACCGACAGGTCCAGGGGGTTCACCCCTCCACTTT	CASIPTGPGGSPLHF
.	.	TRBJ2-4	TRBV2	TGTGCCAGCAGTTCTGATACAGGGATTCGGTACTTC	CASSSDTGIRYF
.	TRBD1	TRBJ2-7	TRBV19	TGTGCCAGTAGTCCCGGGACAGGGGGCCTCTACGAGCAGTACTTC	CASSPGTGGLYEQYF
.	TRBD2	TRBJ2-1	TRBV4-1	TGCGCCAGCAGCCAATTTTCCGCGGGAGGGCCGGGGGGTGAGCAGTTCTTC	CASSQFSAGGPGGEQFF
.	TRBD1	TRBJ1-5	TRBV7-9	TGTGCCAGCAGCTTCGGGACAGTGGGGCTTCGAAATCAGCCCCAGCATTTT	CASSFGTVGLRNQPQHF
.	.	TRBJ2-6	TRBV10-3	TGTGCCATCAGCTATGGGCCCGGGGCCAACGTCCTGACTTTC	CAISYGPGANVLTF
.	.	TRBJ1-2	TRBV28	TGTGCCAGCAGTTTAACGGCGGAGGGCTACACCTTC	CASSLTAEGYTF
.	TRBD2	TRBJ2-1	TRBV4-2	TGTGCCAGCAGCCAAGCCCGACTAGCGGGAGATGATGAGCAGTTCTTC	CASSQARLAGDDEQFF
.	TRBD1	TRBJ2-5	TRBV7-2	TGTGCCAGCAGTTTATCCCAAGACAGGGCTAAGACCCAGTACTTC	CASSLSQDRAKTQYF
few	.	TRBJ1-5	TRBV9	TGTGCCAGCAGCTTTGACAGCTCGGGGGAGCCCCAGCATTTT	CASSFDSSGEPQHF
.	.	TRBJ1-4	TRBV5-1	TGCGCCAGCAGCTTCAGGAGGCAGGATGAAAAACTGTTTTTT	CASSFRRQDEKLFF
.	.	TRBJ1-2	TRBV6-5	TGTGCCAGCAGTCCCAGCAGGGTCGGCTACACCTTC	CASSPSRVGYTF
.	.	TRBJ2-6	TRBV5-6	TGTGCCAGCAGCTTCCAACAGTCTGGGGCCAACGTCCTGACTTTC	CASSFQQSGANVLTF
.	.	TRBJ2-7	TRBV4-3	TGCGCCAGCAGCCAAGATCGACAGGCCTACGAGCAGTACTTC	CASSQDRQAYEQYF
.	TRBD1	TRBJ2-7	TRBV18	TGTGCCAGCTCACCGGGGACAGGGGGTCAGTACGAGCAGTACTTC	CASSPGTGGQYEQYF
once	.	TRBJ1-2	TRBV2	TGTGCCAGCAGCAGAATTGGGGCTCGCGGCTACACCTTC	CASSRIGARGYTF
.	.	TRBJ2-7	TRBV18	TGTGCCAGCTCACTGGGACTCTCAACCTACGAGCAGTACTTC	CASSLGLSTYEQYF
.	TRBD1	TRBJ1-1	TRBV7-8	TGTGCCAGCAGCTCCCGACAGGGTACGCAAGCTTTCTTT	CASSSRQGTQAFF
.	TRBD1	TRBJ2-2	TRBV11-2	TGTGCCAGCAGCTTAGAGGGGCGCAGGGGGCTGAAGTCCGGGGAGCTGTTTTTT	CASSLEGRRGLKSGELFF
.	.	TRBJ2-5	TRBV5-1	TGCGCCAGCAGCTTGGGACAGCAAGAGACCCAGTACTTC	CASSLGQQETQYF
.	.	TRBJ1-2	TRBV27	TGTGCCAGCAGTTTAGCAACAGGAGATTATGGCTACACCTTC	CASSLATGDYGYTF
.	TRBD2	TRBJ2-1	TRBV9	TGTGCCAGCAGCGTATCTAGCGGGAGTTACAATGAGCAGTTCTTC	CASSVSSGSYNEQFF
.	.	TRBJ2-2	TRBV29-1	TGCAGCGGAAGATCAGGTTCCGGGGAGCTGTTTTTT	CSGRSGSGELFF
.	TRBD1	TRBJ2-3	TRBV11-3	TGTGCCAGCAGCTTAGGGCGTACAGGGGAGGATACGCAGTATTTT	CASSLGRTGEDTQYF
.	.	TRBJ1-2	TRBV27	TGTGCCAGCAGTTTGTTTGCCAGGGGCCTATATGGCTACACCTTC	CASSLFARGLYGYTF
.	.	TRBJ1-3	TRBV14	TGTGCCAGCAGCCAAGACGTTCGGTCTCTATATTTT	CASSQDVRSLYF
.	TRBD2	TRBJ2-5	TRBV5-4	TGTGCCAGCAGCTCCGGGACTAGCGGGGGGGAGACCCAGTACTTC	CASSSGTSGGETQYF
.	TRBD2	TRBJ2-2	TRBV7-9	TGTGCCAGCAGCTTATATAGCGGGCCCACCGGGGAGCTGTTTTTT	CASSLYSGPTGELFF
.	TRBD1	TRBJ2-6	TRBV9	TGTGCCAGCAGCGTTCGACAGGGGGCGAGTGGGGCCAACGTCCTGACTTTC	CASSVRQGASGANVLTF
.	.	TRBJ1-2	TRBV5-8	TGTGCCAGCAGCTTCGGGGGGGGCTATGGCTACACCTTC	CASSFGGGYGYTF
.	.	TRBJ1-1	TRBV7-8	TGTGCCAGCAGCAAGCGGGGGGGCACTGAAGCTTTCTTT	CASSKRGGTEAFF
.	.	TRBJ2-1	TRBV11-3	TGTGCCAGCAGCCAGGGGGGGAGCGGGAGCAATGAGCAGTTCTTC	CASSQGGSGSNEQFF
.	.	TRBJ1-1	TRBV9	TGTGCCAGCAGCTTGACACCTAACACTGAAGCTTTCTTT	CASSLTPNTEAFF
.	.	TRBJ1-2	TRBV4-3	TGCGCCAGCAGCCAAGGGGCCAAGGATGGCTACACCTTC	CASSQGAKDGYTF
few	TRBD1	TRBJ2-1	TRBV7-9	TGTGCCAGCAGGAAAGACAGGGACAGCTACAATGAGCAGTTCTTC	CASRKDRDSYNEQFF
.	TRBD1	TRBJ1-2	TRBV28	TGTGCCAGCACCCTGACAGGGGGCGACTATGGCTACACCTTC	CASTLTGGDYGYTF
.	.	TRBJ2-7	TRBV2	TGTGCCAGCAGGAAGGACAGACTCTACGAGCAGTACTTC	CASRKDRLYEQYF
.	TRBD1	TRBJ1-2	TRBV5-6	TGTGCCAGTCAGGACAGGGGGCGATGGGGTGGCTACACCTTC	CASQDRGRWGGYTF
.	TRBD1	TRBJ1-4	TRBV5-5	TGTGCCAGCAGCCCCGGGACAGGGTTTGATGAAAAACTGTTTTTT	CASSPGTGFDEKLFF
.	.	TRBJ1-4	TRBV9	TGTGCCAGCAGCGTATGGGGGGGGACAACTAATGAAAAACTGTTTTTT	CASSVWGGTTNEKLFF
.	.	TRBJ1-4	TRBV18	TGTGCCAGCTCACCGATTCTAGAGGAAAAACTGTTTTTT	CASSPILEEKLFF
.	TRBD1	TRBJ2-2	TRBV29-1	TGCAGCGTTGAGGGGACAGAGGACTCGAACACCGGGGAGCTGTTTTTT	CSVEGTEDSNTGELFF
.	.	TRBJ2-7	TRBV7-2	TGTGCCAGCAGATTGGGAGGCGACGCCTACGAGCAGTACTTC	CASRLGGDAYEQYF
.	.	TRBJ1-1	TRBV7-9	TGTGCCAGCAGCTCCTTGGGGAAAGGGAGTTTTTGGACTGAAGCTTTCTTT	CASSSLGKGSFWTEAFF
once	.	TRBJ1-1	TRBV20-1	TGCAGTGCTTCCACGGACAGTGAAGCTTTCTTT	CSASTDSEAFF
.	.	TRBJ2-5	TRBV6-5	TGTGCCAGCCAGGGGATCCAAGAGACCCAGTACTTC	CASQGIQETQYF
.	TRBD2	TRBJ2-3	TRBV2	TGTGCCAGCAGTGAAGAGGGGGGACTAGCGGGAGGGTACCGCACAGATACGCAGTATTTT	CASSEEGGLAGGYRTDTQYF
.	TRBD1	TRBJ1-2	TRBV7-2	TGTGCCAGCAGCTTAGTTTACAGGGGGAAGGAAGGTGGCTACACCTTC	CASSLVYRGKEGGYTF
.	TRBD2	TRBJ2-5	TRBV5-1	TGCGCCAGCAGCTCAGGACTAGCGGAAGAGACCCAGTACTTC	CASSSGLAEETQYF
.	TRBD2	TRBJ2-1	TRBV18	TGTGCCAGCTCACCACCGGGATTTCGGACTAGTAATGAGCAGTTCTTC	CASSPPGFRTSNEQFF